The T cell receptor (beta chain) described here comes from a study of T cell responses to AZD1222 COVID-19 vaccine. The table came from immunoSEQ multiplex PCR; TCRdb's copy has only in-frame clones and leaves some out. Of 85,000 to 120,000 clones listed, roughly 84% are singletons. CDR1 is SNHLY and CDR2 is FYNNEI in the germline V gene. With V trimmed by 4 bases and J by 2 bases, 6 bases remained unmatched. The CDR3 has 16 amino acids. Study observations and caveats: Reportedly, nearly half of unique spike TCRs recognized epitopes outside B.1.351/B.1.1.7 mutations. Spike-wide coverage was observed for vaccine-associated CD4 TCRs, with dominant responses at 160-218 and 743-854. At baseline, seropositivity was found in only a handful of AZD1222 recipients.

This clone has only one observation. As yet, its antigen is unknown. The origin of this receptor is an adult in good health. This rearrangement joins TRBV2 to TRBJ1-4, with 8 bases matching TRBD1. Material: peripheral blood, obtained on day 0 of AZD1222 vaccination. This chain's CDR3 is CASSGSGGITNEKLFF. In DNA form, the CDR3 reads TGTGCCAGCAGTGGGTCAGGGGGCATCACTAATGAAAAACTGTTTTTT.